Reported below is one T cell receptor (beta chain). Antigen: not known. The germline CDR1 and CDR2 sequences are LNHDA and SQIVND (reference sequence). This CDR3 region has 14 residues. V was clipped by 4 bases and J by 0 bases; unmatched bases: 2. 60 Vbeta and 13 Jbeta primers were used in PCR. The repertoire was sequenced with immunoSEQ multiplex PCR; TCRdb's copy has only in-frame clones and lacks some. The sample lists around 110,000 clones, around 86% seen once, with 2.1% in the top ten. This sample is part of a study of cytomegalovirus exposure and HLA in healthy donors. Study-wide results and limits: Some V segments, TRBV6-2 and TRBV6-3 among them, were indistinguishable and were therefore excluded. Among the sequence variants, a highly shared cluster was likely an artifact of sequencing.

The receptor was derived from a man aged 30-40 years in good health and CMV-seronegative. Sequencing used PBMCs. The chain links TRBV19 to TRBJ2-7; 8 nucleotides align to TRBD1. CDR3 nucleotide sequence: TGTGCCAGTAGTAGACAGGGGAGCTCCTACGAGCAGTACTTC. Translated: CASSRQGSSYEQYF.